The present T cell receptor beta chain was sequenced within a study of control samples from healthy donors and cancer patients. The CDR3 contains 12 residues. Trimming stripped 4 bases from V and 9 bases from J, with 10 bases between. CDR1 SGDLS and CDR2 YYNGEE come from the germline V gene. The protocol was immunoSEQ multiplex PCR, while the TCRdb copy is restricted to in-frame clones and leaves out a portion. Of tens of thousands of clones listed, roughly 85% were seen once; the top ten hold 4.5% to 6%. The receptor's source is a man aged 40-55 years in good health. The sample consisted of blood. The chain couples TRBV9 to TRBJ2-2; D gene ambiguous. The CDR3 spells CASSPPSRELFF. The DNA for the CDR3 is TGTGCCAGCAGCCCCCCTAGTAGGGAGCTGTTTTTT.